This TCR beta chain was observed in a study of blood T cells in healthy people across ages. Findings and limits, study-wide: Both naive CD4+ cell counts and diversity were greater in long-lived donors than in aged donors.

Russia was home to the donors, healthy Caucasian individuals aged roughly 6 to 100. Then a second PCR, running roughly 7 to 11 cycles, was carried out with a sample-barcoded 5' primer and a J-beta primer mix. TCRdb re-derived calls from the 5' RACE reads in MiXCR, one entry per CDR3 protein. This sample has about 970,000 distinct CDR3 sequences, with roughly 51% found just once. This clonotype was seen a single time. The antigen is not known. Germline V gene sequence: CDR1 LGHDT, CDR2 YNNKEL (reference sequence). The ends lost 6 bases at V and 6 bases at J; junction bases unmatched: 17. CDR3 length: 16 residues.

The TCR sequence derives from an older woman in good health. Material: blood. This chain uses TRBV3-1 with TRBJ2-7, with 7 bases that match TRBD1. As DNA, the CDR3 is TGTGCCAGCAGTCTAACTCCGGGACAGACATTAGGCGAGCAGTACTTC. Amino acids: CASSLTPGQTLGEQYF.